The following is a TCR beta chain sequence with its context. Its antigen specificity is not known. Per-base quality was not reported, and no clone a single base away is much larger than it. Using the deep immunoSEQ assay, multiplex PCR amplified TCR CDR3 regions from genomic DNA. Genomic DNA extracted from each cell subset was distributed evenly over all wells of several immunoSEQ 96-well plates, and each plate served as one replicate. For sorted subsets, each replicate PCR was loaded with 200 ng genomic DNA, equivalent to approximately 33,000 T cell genomes. Purified libraries were quantified with a Qubit 3.0 fluorometer, sized on a Bioanalyzer 2100, and re-quantified with the KAPA Library Quantification kit. Every immunoSEQ 96-well plate was sequenced on a dedicated single-read 150-cycle Illumina NextSeq 550 flow cell. Under the source paper's analysis protocol: Because the immunoSEQ output held only junctional sequences and lacked quality scores, the filtering could not match the filtering applied to full-length reads. To assign V/J genes and CDR3, sequences were annotated against IMGT germline references using PyIR, a Python wrapper for IgBLAST v1.9. Any read was removed if the V/J assignment was weak (E-value above 1e-6), the CDR3 was missing, or the read contained stop codons, out-of-frame junctions, or ambiguous translated residues. A V3J clonotype was defined by an identical inferred V gene, J gene, and CDR3 amino acid sequence. Percentage overlap between repertoires was calculated by dividing the number of shared unique clonotypes by the size of the smaller repertoire. Repertoire richness was assessed with RTK rarefaction, the Chao1 estimator, and Recon v2.1 estimates of unobserved clonotypes. OLGA was used to compute generation probabilities for all TCRbeta clonotypes that the gDNA method yielded from four donors. Held by TCRdb, this immuneACCESS table contains in-frame sequences only and omits some clones. Under half of the omission traces to an unresolved V gene where checked; the cause of the rest is unknown. The V and J calls and clone size are taken from that table; D and trimming were inferred from the DNA. The sample contains under 2,000,000 clones, about 95% of them found a single time. The top ten clonotypes cover 0.95% to 1.5% of the sample.

This sample is drawn from a study of shared clonotypes between healthy human individuals (dated by TCRdb to about 2020). Regarding the study in general: Two women and a few men aged 18 to 49 years were included in the cohort. To estimate repertoire size and how much clonotypes are shared between individuals, the study performed deep sequencing of blood TCR repertoires from roughly five healthy adults. Per donor, leukapheresis produced somewhere between about 0.85 and 9.5 billion PBMCs. For each donor, three plates each were used for CD4 naive and CD4 memory, two plates were used for CD8 naive, and one plate was used for CD8 memory. To increase sequencing depth and limit assay-specific biases, different laboratories used diverse techniques to prepare libraries and sequence TCR repertoires. The investigation overall reported the following: Sampling was restricted to blood, and TCR repertoires in tissue are likely to differ from TCR repertoires in blood. Because the study included a small number of donors, the genetic and exposure-history diversity represented was limited. Rarefaction of sorted-subset datasets indicated incomplete sequencing despite the large sequencing depth. Naive subsets generally had larger estimated clonotype richness than memory subsets. Pairwise subsampling indicated that sequencing depth was expected to affect the degree of clonotype sharing among donors. Compared with non-shared clonotypes, clonotypes shared by all four sorted-subset donors had higher generation probabilities. Roughly 5% of naive CD4, 3% to 4% of naive CD8, approximately 2.2% of memory CD4, and over 0.35% of memory CD8 clonotypes were shared across several donors.

The CDR3 contains 11 residues, cysteine and phenylalanine counted. Kept here is only the CDR3 DNA, which spans 33 bases and is read in frame from base 1. CDR1 DFQATT and CDR2 SNEGSKA are derived from the germline V gene (reference sequence). A distance of 14 bases separates the germline ends of V and J, which lose 6 bases and 12 bases respectively. CD8 naive samples were CD45RO-negative cells positively selected for CCR7, giving a CD45RA+CCR7+ population that excluded TemRA cells. Donors were healthy HIV-negative adults with no recently reported acute infections or vaccinations. All donors were Caucasian adults living in Nashville, Tennessee, USA. Blood was collected by leukapheresis, and PBMCs were isolated by Ficoll-Histopaque density gradient centrifugation and then cryopreserved in liquid nitrogen vapor phase. Purity and quantity of every magnetically sorted T cell population were checked by analytical flow cytometry. Genomic DNA was isolated from each sorted fraction and quantified by UV absorbance on a Nanodrop 2000c.

The sequenced material came from naive CD8+ T cells sorted from blood. The sample's cell subset or site label, decoded: CD45RA+CCR7+. In this chain, TRBV20-1 is recombined with TRBJ1-4; TRBD1 is a weak D gene call, 6 bases matching. The sequence was obtained from a man between 18 and 29 years old in good health. The CDR3 amino acid sequence is: CSAGGGPELFF. In nucleotide form, the sequence is TGCAGTGCCGGGGGGGGGCCGGAACTGTTTTTT.